Listed below are T cell receptor beta chains from one sample, sequenced in a study of STAT5B mutations in CD4+ large granular lymphocyte leukemia. Profiled with immunoSEQ multiplex PCR; TCRdb holds only in-frame clones, not every one. The sample shows 30,000 to 40,000 clones, roughly 85% of them seen only once. Specimen: CD4+ T cells from blood buffy coats. These receptor sequences come from a human donor in good health. Both conserved end residues are part of each CDR3. D genes are given only for firm matches. Where a row states a size, it is once, few, many or the class of an expanded clone; other rows omit it.

clone size: .; V gene: TRBV6-5; J gene: TRBJ2-5; D gene: .; CDR3 protein: CASSLQETQYF; CDR3 DNA: TGTGCCAGCAGCCTTCAAGAGACCCAGTACTTC
clone size: .; V gene: TRBV6-5; J gene: TRBJ1-1; D gene: .; CDR3 protein: CASSRDTMNTEAFF; CDR3 DNA: TGTGCCAGCAGCCGGGACACGATGAACACTGAAGCTTTCTTT
clone size: once; V gene: TRBV28; J gene: TRBJ2-3; D gene: .; CDR3 protein: CASSFGRTATDTQYF; CDR3 DNA: TGTGCCAGCAGTTTCGGTCGGACAGCCACAGATACGCAGTATTTT
clone size: .; V gene: TRBV6-6; J gene: TRBJ1-1; D gene: .; CDR3 protein: CASSWVGTEAFF; CDR3 DNA: TGTGCCAGCAGTTGGGTGGGCACTGAAGCTTTCTTT
clone size: .; V gene: TRBV29-1; J gene: TRBJ2-1; D gene: .; CDR3 protein: CSVERSTTEQFF; CDR3 DNA: TGCAGCGTTGAAAGGAGTACCACTGAGCAGTTCTTC
clone size: .; V gene: TRBV29-1; J gene: TRBJ2-1; D gene: TRBD2; CDR3 protein: CSVESSSGRKSEQFF; CDR3 DNA: TGCAGCGTTGAATCCTCTAGCGGGAGAAAGAGTGAGCAGTTCTTC
clone size: .; V gene: TRBV5-1; J gene: TRBJ2-1; D gene: TRBD2; CDR3 protein: CASSLVSGTYNEQFF; CDR3 DNA: TGCGCCAGCAGCTTGGTTAGCGGGACCTACAATGAGCAGTTCTTC
clone size: .; V gene: TRBV9; J gene: TRBJ1-4; D gene: .; CDR3 protein: CASSVDPGNEKLFF; CDR3 DNA: TGTGCCAGCAGCGTAGATCCCGGGAATGAAAAACTGTTTTTT
clone size: .; V gene: TRBV4-3; J gene: TRBJ1-2; D gene: .; CDR3 protein: CASSQDGGSLRGYTF; CDR3 DNA: TGCGCCAGCAGCCAAGATGGGGGCAGCCTAAGGGGCTACACCTTC
clone size: .; V gene: TRBV25-1; J gene: TRBJ1-1; D gene: .; CDR3 protein: CASSRGETNTEAFF; CDR3 DNA: TGTGCCAGCAGTCGTGGGGAAACGAACACTGAAGCTTTCTTT
clone size: .; V gene: TRBV7-9; J gene: TRBJ2-7; D gene: TRBD2; CDR3 protein: CASSLGLAGAPYEQYF; CDR3 DNA: TGTGCCAGCAGCTTGGGACTAGCGGGAGCCCCCTACGAGCAGTACTTC
clone size: .; V gene: TRBV2; J gene: TRBJ2-7; D gene: .; CDR3 protein: CASSARGATHEQYF; CDR3 DNA: TGTGCCAGCAGCGCCCGAGGGGCTACCCACGAGCAGTACTTC
clone size: few; V gene: TRBV25-1; J gene: TRBJ2-7; D gene: .; CDR3 protein: CASSDSGNSYEQYF; CDR3 DNA: TGTGCCAGCAGTGATAGTGGAAACTCCTACGAGCAGTACTTC
clone size: once; V gene: TRBV10-3; J gene: TRBJ1-1; D gene: .; CDR3 protein: CAISESGLIYMNTEAFF; CDR3 DNA: TGTGCCATCAGTGAGTCGGGGCTCATCTACATGAACACTGAAGCTTTCTTT
clone size: .; V gene: TRBV5-1; J gene: TRBJ2-3; D gene: TRBD2; CDR3 protein: CASSPPAGGTDTQYF; CDR3 DNA: TGCGCCAGCAGTCCTCCGGCGGGAGGTACAGATACGCAGTATTTT
clone size: .; V gene: TRBV7-9; J gene: TRBJ2-5; D gene: TRBD2; CDR3 protein: CASSLVGLAKQKYF; CDR3 DNA: TGTGCCAGCAGCTTAGTTGGACTAGCGAAACAAAAGTACTTC
clone size: .; V gene: TRBV9; J gene: TRBJ2-2; D gene: TRBD2; CDR3 protein: CASSVGLAGQGGELFF; CDR3 DNA: TGTGCCAGCAGCGTAGGACTAGCGGGTCAGGGCGGGGAGCTGTTTTTT
clone size: few; V gene: TRBV10-3; J gene: TRBJ2-7; D gene: .; CDR3 protein: CAISEDRRTYEQYF; CDR3 DNA: TGTGCCATCAGTGAGGACAGGAGAACCTACGAGCAGTACTTC
clone size: .; V gene: TRBV7-9; J gene: TRBJ2-3; D gene: .; CDR3 protein: CASSLAGSTDTQYF; CDR3 DNA: TGTGCCAGCAGCTTAGCGGGAAGCACAGATACGCAGTATTTT
clone size: .; V gene: TRBV5-3; J gene: TRBJ2-4; D gene: .; CDR3 protein: CARSLVLPRTKNIQYF; CDR3 DNA: TGTGCCAGAAGCTTGGTTCTACCCAGGACCAAAAACATTCAGTACTTC
clone size: once; V gene: TRBV28; J gene: TRBJ2-1; D gene: .; CDR3 protein: CASSKGRLGFEQFF; CDR3 DNA: TGTGCCAGCAGCAAGGGCAGGCTAGGTTTTGAGCAGTTCTTC
clone size: .; V gene: TRBV10-2; J gene: TRBJ2-7; D gene: .; CDR3 protein: CASTQTAGPSYEQYF; CDR3 DNA: TGCGCCAGCACCCAAACGGCGGGGCCCTCCTACGAGCAGTACTTC
clone size: few; V gene: TRBV19; J gene: TRBJ1-4; D gene: .; CDR3 protein: CASRQGFEKLFF; CDR3 DNA: TGTGCCAGTAGACAGGGATTCGAAAAACTGTTTTTT
clone size: .; V gene: TRBV4-2; J gene: TRBJ2-3; D gene: .; CDR3 protein: CASSQDRRGTDTQYF; CDR3 DNA: TGTGCCAGCAGCCAAGATAGGAGGGGAACAGATACGCAGTATTTT
clone size: .; V gene: TRBV6-6; J gene: TRBJ2-7; D gene: .; CDR3 protein: CASRASFEQYF; CDR3 DNA: TGTGCCAGCAGGGCTAGCTTCGAGCAGTACTTC
clone size: .; V gene: TRBV7-6; J gene: TRBJ1-1; D gene: TRBD1; CDR3 protein: CASSVGQGTMNTEAFF; CDR3 DNA: TGTGCCAGCAGCGTGGGACAGGGGACTATGAACACTGAAGCTTTCTTT
clone size: .; V gene: TRBV5-4; J gene: TRBJ2-5; D gene: TRBD2; CDR3 protein: CASSFGVAGGEETQYF; CDR3 DNA: TGTGCCAGCAGCTTTGGGGTAGCGGGAGGGGAAGAGACCCAGTACTTC
clone size: .; V gene: TRBV25-1; J gene: TRBJ2-7; D gene: .; CDR3 protein: CASSESPQKGGYEQYF; CDR3 DNA: TGTGCCAGCAGTGAGTCCCCGCAAAAGGGGGGGTACGAGCAGTACTTC
clone size: .; V gene: TRBV18; J gene: TRBJ2-1; D gene: TRBD2; CDR3 protein: CASSPGTSGSYNEQFF; CDR3 DNA: TGTGCCAGCTCTCCAGGGACTAGCGGCTCCTACAATGAGCAGTTCTTC
clone size: .; V gene: TRBV9; J gene: TRBJ2-5; D gene: .; CDR3 protein: CASSVGEETQYF; CDR3 DNA: TGTGCCAGCAGCGTCGGAGAGGAGACCCAGTACTTC
clone size: .; V gene: TRBV19; J gene: TRBJ1-1; D gene: TRBD1; CDR3 protein: CASSIASHRGHAEAFF; CDR3 DNA: TGTGCCAGTAGTATAGCCTCCCACAGGGGGCACGCTGAAGCTTTCTTT
clone size: .; V gene: TRBV2; J gene: TRBJ2-2; D gene: TRBD2; CDR3 protein: CASSERTSGRGAGELFF; CDR3 DNA: TGTGCCAGCAGTGAGAGGACTAGCGGGAGGGGGGCCGGGGAGCTGTTTTTT
clone size: .; V gene: TRBV6-1; J gene: TRBJ1-2; D gene: .; CDR3 protein: CASSETGYGYTF; CDR3 DNA: TGTGCCAGCAGTGAAACAGGGTATGGCTACACCTTC
clone size: .; V gene: TRBV6-1; J gene: TRBJ1-2; D gene: .; CDR3 protein: CASRNLQGLYGYTF; CDR3 DNA: TGTGCCAGCAGGAACCTACAGGGCCTCTATGGCTACACCTTC
clone size: .; V gene: TRBV5-1; J gene: TRBJ2-7; D gene: TRBD1; CDR3 protein: CASRQQGNDDEQYF; CDR3 DNA: TGCGCCAGCAGACAACAGGGGAACGATGACGAGCAGTACTTC
clone size: .; V gene: TRBV29-1; J gene: TRBJ2-3; D gene: .; CDR3 protein: CSVSPLRIDTQYF; CDR3 DNA: TGCAGCGTTTCCCCCCTGAGGATAGATACGCAGTATTTT
clone size: once; V gene: TRBV10-3; J gene: TRBJ1-3; D gene: .; CDR3 protein: CAISEAVSGNTIYF; CDR3 DNA: TGTGCCATCAGTGAGGCAGTCTCTGGAAACACCATATATTTT
clone size: .; V gene: TRBV5-6; J gene: TRBJ1-4; D gene: .; CDR3 protein: CASSSVRRNLDEKLFF; CDR3 DNA: TGTGCCAGCAGCAGTGTGAGACGGAACCTTGATGAAAAACTGTTTTTT